The T cell receptor (beta chain) described here comes from a study of cytomegalovirus exposure and HLA in healthy donors. Looking at the study overall: Across a few hundred genotyped donors, around 82% landed in the Caucasian-associated ancestry cluster. Regarding the study as a whole: When analyzed later, a missense DCLRE1C variant was found to be linked to TCR beta V- and J-gene trimming. Sequencing had likely introduced a cluster of highly shared sequence variants as an artifact.

Concerning this clone: No antigen is known for it.

The PCR employed 60 Vbeta primers together with 13 Jbeta primers. Sequencing used immunoSEQ multiplex PCR; TCRdb keeps in-frame clones, though not all of them. This sample has around 140,000 clones; approximately 64% occur once, and the top ten carry roughly 2.5%. The receptor was isolated from a woman aged 40 to 49 in good health and CMV-seronegative. The sequencing sample was made of PBMCs.

Here the CDR3 reads CAWWTAGRTDTQYF. The DNA for the CDR3 is TGTGCCTGGTGGACGGCGGGGCGTACAGATACGCAGTATTTT. The chain couples TRBV30 to TRBJ2-3; perhaps TRBD2 as D (6 bases). The CDR3 has 14 amino acids. Trimming shortened V by 5 bases and J by 3 bases, and 15 bases separated the two germline ends. The germline V gene encodes CDR1 GTSNPN and CDR2 SVGIG (reference sequence).